A few counts support the clone carrying this T cell receptor beta chain. As yet, its antigen is unknown. At one of its ends the junction is not consistent with the germline gene, which may arise from a read error. The sorted Tregs were CD4+CD25+CD127-/low cells. Germline values: CDR1 SGHRS, CDR2 YFSETQ. This CDR3 comprises 15 residues. After constant-region reverse-primer amplification, full-length variable regions underwent semi-nested PCR with Nested Universal Primer A. TCRdb reprocessed the 5' RACE reads with MiXCR, giving one entry per CDR3 protein. This table holds around 34,000 distinct CDR3 sequences, roughly 30% found once. Whole-study findings and limits: The larger cohort examined one V-J beta rearrangement, not whole repertoires. Tumor memory CD4+ T cell TCR gene usage was found to cluster with blood and lymph node memory CD4+ cells and with lymph node naive CD4+ cells. Greatest tumor Treg TCR overlap was with tumor naive CD4+ cells.

V usage is TRBV5-1 and J usage is TRBJ1-2; no clear D gene. The receptor comes from a female donor with breast cancer. Sequencing used tumor-infiltrating Tregs sorted from the breast tumor. The CDR3 DNA sequence: TGCGCCAGCAGCTTGGCCCTCAGGTCTAACTTTGGCTACACCTTC. It specifies CASSLALRSNFGYTF.